One and the same sample provided the 6 T cell receptor beta chains below, sequenced in a study of Graves' ophthalmopathy and Graves' hyperthyroidism. The sequenced template was RNA, covering the TCR beta CDR3 region. First-round RT-PCR relied on HTBI primers, and a second-round multiplex PCR came next. TCRdb re-analysed the multiplex PCR reads in MiXCR, keeping a single row per CDR3 protein. The sample has about 550,000 distinct CDR3 sequences; 39% are singletons. Sequenced sample: peripheral blood or thyroid tissue (not recorded which). The receptors derive from an adult man with Graves' hyperthyroidism.

This clonotype appeared a few times. The gene calls are TRBV6-5 and TRBJ2-7, with 13 bases matching TRBD2. The CDR3 is 13 amino acids. J gave up 3 bases and V 10 bases, and 3 bases lay outside the gene matches. Germline loops: CDR1 MNHEY, CDR2 SVGAGI. In DNA form, the CDR3 reads TGTGCCATCCGACTAGCGGGAGGCTACGAGCAGTACTTC. Encoded protein: CAIRLAGGYEQYF.

The rearrangement uses TRBV7-4 and TRBJ1-1; D is ambiguous. V lost 2 bases and J lost 7, with 11 bases in between. Germline V gives CDR1 SGHVT, CDR2 SQSDAQ. The CDR3 loop spans 13 amino acids. CDR3 bases: TGTGCCAGCAGCTTAAGCGGGGAACGTGAAGCTTTCTTT. It specifies CASSLSGEREAFF.

This clonotype was observed at least ten times. The junction departs from germline at one end; a sequencing error may be responsible. The chain recombines TRBV29-1 with TRBJ1-4; 7 bases fit TRBD1. Germline CDR1 is SQVTM and CDR2 is ANQGSEA. This CDR3 contains 12 residues. CDR3 in DNA: TGCAGCGTTGGGGCCACTGACAGGGCGCGAATTTTT. This translates into CSVGATDRARIF. The full variable domain, completed using reference TRBV29-1 and TRBJ1-4, is SAVISQKPSRDICQRGTSLTIQCQVDSQVTMMFWYRQQPGQSLTLIATANQGSEATYESGFVIDKFPISRPNLTFSTLTVSNMSPEDSSIYLCSVGATDRARIFGSGTQLSVL.

The chain combines TRBV20-1 with TRBJ2-7; D is ambiguous. V was trimmed by 2 bases and J by 2 bases, leaving 10 bases between them. Germline V gene sequence: CDR1 DFQATT, CDR2 SNEGSKA (reference sequence). The CDR3 loop spans 13 amino acids. The DNA for the CDR3 is TGCAGTGCTAGAAACCAGCACGCCTACGAGCAGTACTTC. Translation gives CSARNQHAYEQYF.

This sequence joins TRBV29-1 and TRBJ1-1; perhaps TRBD1 as D (5 bases). The CDR3 covers 10 residues. Germline loops: CDR1 SQVTM, CDR2 ANQGSEA. V was trimmed by 6 bases and J by 13 bases, leaving 15 bases between them. In DNA, the CDR3 is TGCAGCGTATTCGACAGTGGAGGTTTCTTT. This encodes CSVFDSGGFF.

This clonotype was seen ten or more times. This chain connects TRBV6-5 to TRBJ1-1; 9 nucleotides agree with TRBD1. This CDR3 region has 12 residues. Germline loops: CDR1 MNHEY, CDR2 SVGAGI. V trimming: 9 bases; J trimming: 3 bases; junction bases outside the gene matches: 2. The DNA for the CDR3 is TGTGCCAGAGGACAGGGGTACACTGAAGCTTTCTTT. It yields the protein CARGQGYTEAFF.